This T cell receptor (beta chain) was observed in a study of CD8 T cells in ankylosing spondylitis (dated by TCRdb to 2016 to 2017). Background for the entire study: T cell receptor beta repertoires were profiled in healthy donors and ankylosing spondylitis patients so that disease-linked TCR variants could be found. The full study cohort comprised about 23 ankylosing spondylitis patients and 85 to 120 healthy donors. Peripheral blood was sampled, and synovial fluid was also collected from ankylosing spondylitis patients. Here is what the overall study found, with its caveats: Some TCR beta motif variants had previously been reported in synovial fluid and blood of reactive arthritis patients, which suggested common disease-initiation mechanisms. Blood from ankylosing spondylitis patients appeared to be characterized by a TCR beta motif made up of under ten highly homologous amino acid variants. The disease-linked clones had a CD8+ phenotype and were found at relatively low frequencies in peripheral blood. The disease-linked clones were reported to be significantly enriched in matched synovial fluid samples from ankylosing spondylitis patients.

Reads for this sample came from an Illumina HiSeq 2500. Quantitative 5'-RACE with molecular barcodes was used to prepare TCR beta libraries. As for how the authors treated the data: A new computational method based on a probabilistic model of VDJ rearrangement was used to identify disease-linked TCR variants. TCRdb reprocessing: public reads trimmed at Q25 with fastp, clones called with MiXCR, in-frame beta chains kept. For every CDR3 protein sequence, its rows merge into one entry that carries the most common genes and DNA. TCRdb, rather than the study authors, made the V and J calls. In this sample the table shows 250,000 to 400,000 distinct CDR3 sequences, 11% of which occur a single time. The leading ten clones occupy roughly a tenth of the sample. Counted from cysteine to phenylalanine, this CDR3 has 15 amino acids. The sequence is cut down to CDR3 DNA, 45 bases in frame from base 1. CDR1 and CDR2, per the germline V gene (reference sequence), are DFQATT and SNEGSKA. Cut back by 0 bases and 2 bases, the V and J ends lie 12 bases apart.

This clonotype was seen ten or more times. The clone's antigen remains unknown. No much larger clonotype is one base removed from it; base qualities were not supplied. The V and J segments used are TRBV20-1 and TRBJ2-3; too little of a D gene remains to name it. This receptor was identified in a female donor with ankylosing spondylitis or in good health (not recorded which). The sequencing sample was made of blood, either unsorted or a sorted T cell fraction (not recorded which). The DNA sequence is as follows: TGCAGTGCTAGAGAGGCGGACGACAACACAGATACGCAGTATTTT. Its coded protein is CSAREADDNTDTQYF.